The rows below give T cell receptor beta chains drawn from one sample of a study of shared clonotypes between healthy human individuals. The method was immunoSEQ multiplex PCR; TCRdb's version includes in-frame clones alone and lacks a portion of them. Altogether approximately 480,000 clones are present, over 75% being singletons, with the ten largest covering around an eighth. The specimen sequenced was PBMCs. Every receptor here comes from a woman in her thirties or forties in good health. Some clones in this sample may be carry-over from other donors' samples. The conserved cysteine and the conserved F or W are not part of the CDR3 here.

v_gene	j_gene	CDR3aa
TRBV4-2	.	ASSQEGSGPYEQY
TRBV7-2	TRBJ2-5	ASSLLITSGSPETQY
TRBV18	TRBJ1-4	ASSVDKGIEKLF
TRBV6-1	TRBJ2-7	ASSGRLAGEQY
TRBV5-4	TRBJ2-3	ASSLSGLAVGTDTQY
TRBV28	TRBJ2-5	ASSLANAQY
TRBV10-3	TRBJ1-5	AISRGQEGNQPQH
TRBV27	TRBJ2-7	ASSLSVSSYEQY
TRBV27	TRBJ2-7	ASSPTGGFFYEQY
TRBV30	TRBJ1-5	AWGNGGNQPQH
TRBV5-1	TRBJ2-3	ASSLAPGHTDTQY
TRBV18	TRBJ2-3	ASSPRSDTQY
TRBV28	TRBJ2-2	ASVKSFNTGELF
TRBV12-5	TRBJ2-2	ASGLVVSGFGELF
TRBV5-4	TRBJ1-1	ASSQAFRVNTEAF